The present entry profiles one T cell receptor (beta chain) with its context. The data belong to a study of blood T cell repertoires in COVID-19. Germline-derived CDR1 and CDR2 are ENHRY and SYGVKD. With V trimmed by 5 bases and J by 5 bases, 8 bases remained unmatched. The CDR3 length is 14 residues. Profiled with immunoSEQ multiplex PCR; TCRdb holds only in-frame clones, not every one. The sample has under 150,000 clones, around nine tenths seen once. This clonotype originated in a human donor in a cohort sampled during active COVID-19. V and J are TRBV10-3 and TRBJ2-7, with 8 bases lining up with TRBD1. The sequenced material came from peripheral blood. The CDR3 loop is CAISINRGTHEQYF. The DNA of the CDR3 is TGTGCCATCAGTATTAACAGGGGGACCCACGAGCAGTACTTC.